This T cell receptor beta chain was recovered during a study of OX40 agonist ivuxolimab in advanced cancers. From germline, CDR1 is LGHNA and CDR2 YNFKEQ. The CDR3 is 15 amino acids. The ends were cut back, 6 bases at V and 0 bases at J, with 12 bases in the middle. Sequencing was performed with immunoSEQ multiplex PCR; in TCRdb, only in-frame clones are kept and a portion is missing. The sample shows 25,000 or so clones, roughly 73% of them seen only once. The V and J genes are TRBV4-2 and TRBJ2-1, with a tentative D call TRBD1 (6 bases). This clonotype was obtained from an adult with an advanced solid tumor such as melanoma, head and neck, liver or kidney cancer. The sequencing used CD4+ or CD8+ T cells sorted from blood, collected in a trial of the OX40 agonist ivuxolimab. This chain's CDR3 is CASSPTGISYNEQFF. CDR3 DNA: TGTGCCAGCAGTCCTACAGGGATCTCCTACAATGAGCAGTTCTTC.